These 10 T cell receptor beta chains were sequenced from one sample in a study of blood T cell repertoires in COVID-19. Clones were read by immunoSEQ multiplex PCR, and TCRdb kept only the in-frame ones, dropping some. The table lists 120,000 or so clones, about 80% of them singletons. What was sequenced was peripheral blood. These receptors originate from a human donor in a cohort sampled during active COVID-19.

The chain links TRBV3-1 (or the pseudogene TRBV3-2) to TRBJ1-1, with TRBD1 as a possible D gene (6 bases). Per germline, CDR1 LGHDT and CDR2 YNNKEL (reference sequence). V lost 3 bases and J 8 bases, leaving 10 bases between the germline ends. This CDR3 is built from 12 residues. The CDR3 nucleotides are TGTGCCAGCAGCCATGGACAGAGCGAAGCTTTCTTT. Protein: CASSHGQSEAFF.

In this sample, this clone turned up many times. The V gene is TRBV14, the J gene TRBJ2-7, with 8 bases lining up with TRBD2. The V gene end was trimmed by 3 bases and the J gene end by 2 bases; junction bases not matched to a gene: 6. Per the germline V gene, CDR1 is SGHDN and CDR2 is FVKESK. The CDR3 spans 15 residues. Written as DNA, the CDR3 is TGTGCCAGCAGCCATAGACTAGCGTCAACCTACGAGCAGTACTTC. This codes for CASSHRLASTYEQYF.

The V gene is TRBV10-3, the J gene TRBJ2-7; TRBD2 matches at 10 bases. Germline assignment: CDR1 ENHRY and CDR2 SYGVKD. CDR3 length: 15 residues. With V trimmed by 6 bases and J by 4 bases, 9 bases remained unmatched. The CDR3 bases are TGTGCCATCAGGAGGGGCAGCGGGAGGGGGTACGAGCAGTACTTC. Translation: CAIRRGSGRGYEQYF.

The CDR3 DNA reads TGTGCCAGCTCCCCTCGGGGGTCCGACCAAGAGACCCAGTACTTC. Translation: CASSPRGSDQETQYF. J is TRBJ2-5 and V is TRBV6-6; weak D call: TRBD2 (6 bases). The CDR3 length is 15 residues. Germline V CDR1 and CDR2: MNHNY, SVGAGI (reference sequence). Trimming removed 8 bases from V and 0 bases from J, with 16 bases in between.

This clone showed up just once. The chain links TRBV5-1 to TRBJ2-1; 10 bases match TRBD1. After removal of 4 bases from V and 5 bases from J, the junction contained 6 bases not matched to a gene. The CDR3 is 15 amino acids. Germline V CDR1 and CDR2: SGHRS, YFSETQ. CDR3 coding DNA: TGCGCCAGCAGCCCGACAGGGGGCAGAAACAATGAGCAGTTCTTC. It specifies CASSPTGGRNNEQFF.

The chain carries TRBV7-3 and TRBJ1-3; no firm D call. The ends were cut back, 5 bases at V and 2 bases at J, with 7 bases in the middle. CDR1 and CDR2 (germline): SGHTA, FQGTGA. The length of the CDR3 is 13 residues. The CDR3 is CASSPNPGNTIYF. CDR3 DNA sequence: TGTGCCAGCAGCCCCAATCCTGGAAACACCATATATTTT.

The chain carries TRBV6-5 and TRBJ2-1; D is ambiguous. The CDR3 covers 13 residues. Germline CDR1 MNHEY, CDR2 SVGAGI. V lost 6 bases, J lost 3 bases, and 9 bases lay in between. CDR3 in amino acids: CASRTILYNEQFF. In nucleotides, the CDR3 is TGTGCCAGCAGAACTATCCTCTACAATGAGCAGTTCTTC.

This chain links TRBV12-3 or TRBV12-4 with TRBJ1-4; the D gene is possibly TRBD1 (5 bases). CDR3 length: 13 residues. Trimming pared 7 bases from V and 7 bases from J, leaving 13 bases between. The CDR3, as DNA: TGTGCCAGCATCCAGGGTTGGAGTGAAAAACTGTTTTTT. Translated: CASIQGWSEKLFF.

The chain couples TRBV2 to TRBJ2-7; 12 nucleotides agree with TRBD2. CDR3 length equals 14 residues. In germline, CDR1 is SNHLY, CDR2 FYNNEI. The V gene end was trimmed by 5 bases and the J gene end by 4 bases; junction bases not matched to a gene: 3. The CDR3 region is CASSLTSGSYEQYF. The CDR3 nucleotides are TGTGCCAGCAGTCTGACTAGCGGGAGTTACGAGCAGTACTTC. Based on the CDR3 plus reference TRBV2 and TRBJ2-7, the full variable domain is EPEVTQTPSHQVTQMGQEVILRCVPISNHLYFYWYRQILGQKVEFLVSFYNNEISEKSEIFDDQFSVERPDGSNFTLKIRSTKLEDSAMYFCASSLTSGSYEQYFGPGTRLTVT.

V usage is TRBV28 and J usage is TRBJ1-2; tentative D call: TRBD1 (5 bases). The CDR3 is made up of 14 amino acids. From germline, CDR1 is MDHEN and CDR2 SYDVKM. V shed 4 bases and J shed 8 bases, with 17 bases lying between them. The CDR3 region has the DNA TGTGCCAGCAGTTACCCCCGGGGACTCCGAGGCTACACCTTC. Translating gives CASSYPRGLRGYTF.